This T cell receptor beta chain was captured in a study of blood T cells in healthy people across ages. Trimming pared 2 bases from V and 2 bases from J, leaving 12 bases between. Looked up from germline, CDR1 is MNHEY and CDR2 is SVGEGT. CDR3 length equals 16 residues. Study-level points and caveats: Both naive CD4+ cell counts and diversity were greater in long-lived donors than in aged donors. The fall in TCR beta diversity per million T cells was roughly linear with age.

Alongside a J-beta primer mix, a sample-barcoded 5' primer served in a second PCR lasting roughly 7 to 11 cycles. MiXCR, run by TCRdb on the 5' RACE reads, gives a single entry per CDR3 protein. Of some 1,500,000 distinct CDR3 sequences listed, approximately 39% are singletons. Russia was home to the donors, healthy Caucasian individuals aged about 6 to 100. Each sample yielded at least 5 micrograms of PBMC total RNA. As regards this clonotype: Its antigen is as yet unknown.

The chain joins TRBV6-2 or TRBV6-3 to TRBJ1-4; no clear D gene. The sequenced material came from blood. The clonotype comes from a woman in her late teens or twenties in good health. CDR3 in DNA: TGTGCCAGCAGTTACGAAATCCGGTTGACTAATGAAAAACTGTTTTTT. Translating it yields CASSYEIRLTNEKLFF.